This T cell receptor beta chain came from a study of human T cells and chemical hapten exposure. Study observations and caveats: Those TCRs sitting above 1 in 1000 frequency stayed the same with DPC sensitization.

With regard to this clonotype: Its antigen is undetermined.

CDR3 length: 14 amino acids. V lost 2 bases and J lost 2, with 8 bases in between. Unique molecular identifiers were affixed to discrete cDNA molecules within the library. TCRdb itself ran the RACE reads through MiXCR, one entry per CDR3 protein. The table records approximately 80,000 distinct CDR3 sequences, around 7.8% of them present only once. Described time point: patch test 1, 2 weeks after DPC sensitization. Treatment here: therapeutic diphenylcyclopropenone sensitization with weekly scalp DPC. Sequencing was performed on whole blood, taken in connection with sensitization to the hapten diphenylcyclopropenone (DPC). The source of this sequence is a woman in her twenties or thirties with alopecia areata. Some clones in this sample may be carry-over from other donors' samples. The rearrangement joins TRBV12-3 or TRBV12-4 to TRBJ2-3; no reliable D call. The CDR3 DNA sequence: TGTGCCAGCAGTTTACAGATCACCACAGATACGCAGTATTTT. Amino acid sequence: CASSLQITTDTQYF.